The 8 T cell receptor beta chains listed next were all sequenced from one sample in a study of blood T cell repertoires in COVID-19. The data were produced by immunoSEQ multiplex PCR, yet TCRdb's version contains in-frame clones alone and is incomplete. The sample has about 250,000 clones, roughly 88% seen once. The specimen sequenced was peripheral blood. These receptors were taken from a woman aged 25 to 39 with active or convalescent COVID-19.

V and J are TRBV2 and TRBJ1-6, with 8 bases identical to TRBD1. The CDR3 is 14 amino acids. Germline V gives CDR1 SNHLY, CDR2 FYNNEI. V lost 5 bases and J lost 6; bases outside the gene matches: 3. CDR3 in amino acids: CASSFDRGNSPLHF. The CDR3 DNA reads TGTGCCAGCAGTTTTGACAGGGGTAATTCACCCCTCCACTTT.

The genes are TRBV7-2 and TRBJ2-7; 10 bases fit TRBD2. The CDR3 consists of 13 residues. CDR1 and CDR2 (germline): SGHTA, FQGNSA. Germline trimming cut 4 bases from V and 6 bases from J; bases unmatched to any gene: 3. Here the CDR3 reads CASSSSSGGEQYF. CDR3 nucleotides: TGTGCCAGCAGCTCATCTAGCGGGGGCGAGCAGTACTTC.

The gene calls are TRBV21-1 and TRBJ2-2; the table's D call, TRBD2, has no DNA check behind it. TRBV21-1 is deemed a pseudogene. CDR3 size: 18 residues. The CDR3 nucleotides are TGTGCCAGCAGCAAAGCTAATAGCGGGGGGGCCCGAACCGGGGAGCTGTTTTTT. The encoded protein is CASSKANSGGARTGELFF.

The rearrangement joins TRBV6-6 to TRBJ1-4; D possibly corresponds to TRBD1 (5 bases). The CDR3 is 14 amino acids. Germline lookup yields CDR1 MNHNY and CDR2 SVGAGI (reference sequence). V was pared by 4 bases and J by 7 bases, with 13 bases between. The CDR3 sequence is CASSWQGPSEKLFF. CDR3 in DNA: TGTGCCAGCAGTTGGCAGGGCCCCTCTGAAAAACTGTTTTTT.

The genes are TRBV6-1 and TRBJ1-2; a weak D match, TRBD1 (5 bases). There are 17 residues in the CDR3. Trimming cost V 4 bases and J 7 bases, with 25 bases left between them. Germline CDR1 is MNHNS and CDR2 is SASEGT. CDR3 sequence: CASSAIPGGPSPGGYTF. The CDR3 nucleotides are TGTGCCAGCAGTGCCATTCCGGGGGGACCCTCCCCGGGTGGCTACACCTTC.

This clone was found a few times. The CDR3 DNA reads as TGTGCCAGCAGCTTAGTGAGGACAGGGGGAGGGAATGAGCAGTTCTTC. Its translation is CASSLVRTGGGNEQFF. The chain carries TRBV7-6 and TRBJ2-1; the match to TRBD1 covers 10 bases. The CDR3 contains 16 residues. V shed 1 base and J 7 bases; nucleotides not matched to a gene: 7. Germline V gene lookup returns CDR1 SGHVS and CDR2 FNYEAQ.

The chain carries TRBV11-3 and TRBJ2-3; 7 nucleotides line up with TRBD1. The CDR3 covers 14 residues. The V gene end was trimmed by 2 bases and the J gene end by 3 bases; junction bases not matched to a gene: 2. Germline V lookup: CDR1 SGHNT, CDR2 YENEEA. The CDR3 spells CASSLHRGTDTQYF. The CDR3, as DNA: TGTGCCAGCAGCTTACACAGGGGAACAGATACGCAGTATTTT.

V usage is TRBV19 and J usage is TRBJ1-4; the D gene is possibly TRBD1 (5 bases). The CDR3 covers 12 residues. Germline CDR1 and CDR2: LNHDA and SQIVND (reference sequence). Trimming pared 5 bases from V and 7 bases from J, leaving 8 bases between. CDR3 DNA: TGTGCCAGTAGTTGGACAACTGAAAAACTGTTTTTT. Its protein is CASSWTTEKLFF.